Below are 23 T cell receptor beta chains sequenced from a single sample in a study of T cell responses to AZD1222 COVID-19 vaccine. The method was immunoSEQ multiplex PCR; TCRdb's version includes in-frame clones alone and lacks a portion of them. Among 95,000 to 110,000 clones listed, nearly 90% were seen once. Sequenced material: peripheral blood, taken 28 days after the second AZD1222 dose. Every receptor here comes from an adult who received the AZD1222 COVID-19 vaccine.

The rearrangement uses TRBV4-1 and TRBJ1-2; D possibly corresponds to TRBD1 (6 bases). The CDR3 extends over 16 amino acids. V was trimmed by 5 bases and J by 8 bases, leaving 24 bases between them. Germline CDR1 is MGHRA and CDR2 is YSYEKL. The CDR3 nucleotides are TGCGCCAGCAGCAAAGCTAATCAGGGGACCTCCAAAGGCTACACCTTC. It codes for CASSKANQGTSKGYTF.

The V and J genes are TRBV3-1 (or the pseudogene TRBV3-2) and TRBJ2-3, with 7 bases fitting TRBD2. CDR3 length: 15 amino acids. J lost 2 bases, V lost 5 bases, and 7 bases had no gene match. Germline CDR1 LGHDT, CDR2 YNNKEL (reference sequence). The CDR3 coding sequence is TGTGCCAGCAGCGACAAGGGGAGGGACACAGATACGCAGTATTTT. Protein sequence: CASSDKGRDTDTQYF.

This clone was recorded once. V usage is TRBV5-1 and J usage is TRBJ1-4; unclear D gene. Trimming stripped 0 bases from V and 5 bases from J, with 8 bases between. The CDR3 spans 14 residues. The germline V gene encodes CDR1 SGHRS and CDR2 YFSETQ. CDR3 coding DNA: TGCGCCAGCAGCTTGGCGGGCCACAATGAAAAACTGTTTTTT. Translation gives CASSLAGHNEKLFF.

The rearrangement joins TRBV15 to TRBJ1-4, with 8 bases matching TRBD1. The junction had 3 bases not matched to a gene; V was cut back by 0 bases and J by 6 bases. The CDR3 length is 15 residues. Germline CDR1 and CDR2: LNHNV and YYDKDF (reference sequence). The CDR3: CATSREGQADEKLFF. For the CDR3, the DNA is TGTGCCACCAGCAGAGAGGGACAGGCAGATGAAAAACTGTTTTTT.

V and J are TRBV7-6 and TRBJ2-2, with 9 positions matching TRBD1. The CDR3 is made up of 16 amino acids. Per germline, CDR1 SGHVS and CDR2 FNYEAQ. V was clipped by 5 bases and J by 4 bases; unmatched bases: 8. The CDR3 reads CASSPGTGLPTGELFF. The CDR3 nucleotides are TGTGCCAGCAGCCCCGGGACAGGGCTTCCCACCGGGGAGCTGTTTTTT.

In DNA form, the CDR3 reads TGTGCCAGCAGCCTCTCCCCGGGAAGCTCTGGAAACACCATATATTTT. It translates to CASSLSPGSSGNTIYF. The V and J genes are TRBV3-1 (or the pseudogene TRBV3-2) and TRBJ1-3; the D is unclear. Looked up from germline, CDR1 is LGHDT and CDR2 is YNNKEL (reference sequence). The CDR3 consists of 16 residues. Between the trimmed V and J ends, which lost 4 bases and 0 bases, there was a span of 13 bases.

The chain combines TRBV7-2 with TRBJ1-6; no reliable D call. The CDR3 contains 16 residues. Per the germline V gene, CDR1 is SGHTA and CDR2 is FQGNSA. V was pared by 5 bases and J by 1 base, with 12 bases between. The CDR3 DNA sequence: TGTGCCAGCAGCCCAGTGGGAGGGTCCTATAATTCACCCCTCCACTTT. This sequence encodes CASSPVGGSYNSPLHF.

This clone was seen just once. The V and J genes are TRBV4-3 and TRBJ1-3; 7 bases map to TRBD1. Unmatched junction bases numbered 5, after V lost 5 bases and J lost 4 bases. This CDR3 comprises 14 residues. Germline values: CDR1 LGHNA, CDR2 YSLEER. This CDR3 reads CASSSTGVGNTIYF. Here the CDR3 DNA reads TGCGCCAGCAGCTCAACAGGGGTCGGAAACACCATATATTTT.

J is TRBJ2-1 and V is TRBV28; 12 bases align to TRBD2. The CDR3 spans 18 residues. Germline V gene data show CDR1 as MDHEN and CDR2 as SYDVKM. Trimming took 2 bases from V and 6 from J; bases not matched to a gene: 11. This CDR3 reads CASSLVPLLAGGRNEQFF. The DNA for the CDR3 is TGTGCCAGCAGTTTAGTCCCGCTACTAGCGGGGGGCCGCAATGAGCAGTTCTTC.

V gene TRBV6-1 combines with J gene TRBJ2-5, with D perhaps being TRBD1 or TRBD2 (6 bases each). The CDR3 is 15 residues long. The V and J ends lost 1 base and 5 bases respectively, with 14 bases between them. Germline lookup yields CDR1 MNHNS and CDR2 SASEGT. The chain's CDR3 is CASSEVLGGRETQYF. CDR3 in DNA: TGTGCCAGCAGTGAAGTTCTTGGGGGGCGGGAGACCCAGTACTTC.

The DNA for the CDR3 is TGTGCCAGTAACGGGCCAGGGGGCATTCAGTACTTC. This gives the protein CASNGPGGIQYF. The chain links TRBV19 to TRBJ2-4, with 7 bases fitting TRBD1. V dropped 7 bases and J dropped 9; count of bases not matched to a gene: 6. Germline CDR1 LNHDA, CDR2 SQIVND (reference sequence). The CDR3 extends over 12 amino acids.

The chain links TRBV19 to TRBJ1-2, with D tentatively TRBD1 (5 bases). Germline V lookup: CDR1 LNHDA, CDR2 SQIVND (reference sequence). CDR3 length: 15 amino acids. The V end lost 5 bases, the J end lost 4 bases, and 17 bases lay between the germline ends. The DNA for the CDR3 is TGTGCCAGTAGTTTGGGGACGAGCCTTACCTATGGCTACACCTTC. Its protein is CASSLGTSLTYGYTF.

The chain recombines TRBV18 with TRBJ1-4; 11 bases map to TRBD1. Per the germline V gene, CDR1 is KGHSH and CDR2 is LQKENI. Unmatched junction bases numbered 5, after V lost 1 base and J lost 7 bases. This CDR3 has 16 residues. In DNA form, the CDR3 reads TGTGCCAGCTCACCACTTTCCGGGACAGGGGGTGAAAAACTGTTTTTT. Translating gives CASSPLSGTGGEKLFF.

This chain uses TRBV9 with TRBJ1-1; D perhaps matches TRBD1 (5 bases). Germline loops: CDR1 SGDLS, CDR2 YYNGEE. This CDR3 has 14 residues. Trimming took 2 bases from V and 4 from J, leaving 12 bases between them. In nucleotides, the CDR3 is TGTGCCAGCAGCGTTGGGTGGGGGACCACTGAAGCTTTCTTT. This sequence encodes CASSVGWGTTEAFF.

The chain links TRBV3-1 (or the pseudogene TRBV3-2) to TRBJ2-5; D perhaps matches TRBD2 (6 bases). The CDR3 contains 14 residues. Per the germline V gene, CDR1 is LGHDT and CDR2 is YNNKEL (reference sequence). Trimming removed 6 bases at V and 5 bases at J, with 16 bases between. This CDR3 reads CASRTSGVGETQYF. CDR3 sequence (DNA): TGTGCCAGCAGAACATCGGGGGTTGGGGAGACCCAGTACTTC.

This clone has a handful of counts. The rearrangement uses TRBV18 and TRBJ1-2; 9 nucleotides line up with TRBD1. Germline trimming cut 4 bases from V and 5 bases from J; bases unmatched to any gene: 8. This CDR3 spans 15 amino acids. Germline CDR1 KGHSH, CDR2 LQKENI. CDR3 residues: CASSRSDRGSYGYTF. In DNA, the CDR3 is TGTGCCAGCTCACGATCGGACAGGGGTTCTTATGGCTACACCTTC.

The rearrangement uses TRBV7-6 and TRBJ2-2, with 10 positions matching TRBD1. This CDR3 region has 17 residues. Unmatched junction bases numbered 6, after V lost 1 base and J lost 4 bases. In germline, CDR1 is SGHVS, CDR2 FNYEAQ. The CDR3 is CASSLGLGTGATGELFF. The CDR3 DNA reads TGTGCCAGCAGCTTAGGTCTCGGGACAGGGGCCACCGGGGAGCTGTTTTTT.

The chain links TRBV6-5 to TRBJ1-2; D is ambiguous. The V end was cut by 6 bases, the J end by 3 bases, with 11 bases between. CDR3 length: 13 residues. Germline V gene lookup returns CDR1 MNHEY and CDR2 SVGAGI. Here the CDR3 reads CASSAPAHYGYTF. The CDR3 DNA sequence: TGTGCCAGCAGCGCGCCCGCCCACTATGGCTACACCTTC.

V is TRBV5-1 and J is TRBJ1-4; D is uncertain. The CDR3 totals 15 residues. Germline values: CDR1 SGHRS, CDR2 YFSETQ. Trimming took off 6 bases at V and 0 bases at J, with 12 bases between the two ends. The CDR3 sequence: CASTPMGTTNEKLFF. For the CDR3, the DNA is TGCGCCAGCACCCCAATGGGGACAACTAATGAAAAACTGTTTTTT.

J is TRBJ1-2 and V is TRBV10-3; tentatively, D is TRBD1 (6 bases). Trimming removed 0 bases at V and 7 bases at J, with 9 bases between. CDR1 and CDR2 from the germline V gene are ENHRY and SYGVKD. The CDR3 is 13 residues long. The CDR3 is CAISESRGAGYTF. For the CDR3, the DNA is TGTGCCATCAGTGAGTCCCGGGGGGCTGGCTACACCTTC.

CDR3 nucleotides: TGTGCCTGGAGTGTATCGGGGGCCGCGGCATATGGCTACACCTTC. Amino acid sequence: CAWSVSGAAAYGYTF. The rearrangement uses TRBV30 and TRBJ1-2; tentatively, D is TRBD1 (6 bases). CDR1 is GTSNPN, CDR2 SVGIG, per germline (reference sequence). V was trimmed by 0 bases and J by 5 bases, leaving 16 bases between them. The CDR3 is 15 amino acids.

J is TRBJ2-7 and V is TRBV10-3; 7 bases line up with TRBD1. The CDR3 loop spans 13 amino acids. The V gene end was trimmed by 4 bases and the J gene end by 4 bases; junction bases not matched to a gene: 4. CDR1 ENHRY and CDR2 SYGVKD come from the germline V gene. DNA for the CDR3: TGTGCCATCAGTGCAGGGGGAATTTACGAGCAGTACTTC. Amino acids: CAISAGGIYEQYF.

The rearrangement links TRBV5-1 to TRBJ2-1; 13 bases are a match to TRBD2. CDR1 and CDR2 from the germline V gene are SGHRS and YFSETQ. V lost 3 bases to trimming and J lost 7 bases; unmatched junction nucleotides: 7. CDR3 length: 16 amino acids. CDR3 in amino acids: CASSSSTSGGANEQFF. CDR3 in DNA: TGCGCCAGCAGCTCCTCTACTAGCGGGGGGGCGAATGAGCAGTTCTTC.